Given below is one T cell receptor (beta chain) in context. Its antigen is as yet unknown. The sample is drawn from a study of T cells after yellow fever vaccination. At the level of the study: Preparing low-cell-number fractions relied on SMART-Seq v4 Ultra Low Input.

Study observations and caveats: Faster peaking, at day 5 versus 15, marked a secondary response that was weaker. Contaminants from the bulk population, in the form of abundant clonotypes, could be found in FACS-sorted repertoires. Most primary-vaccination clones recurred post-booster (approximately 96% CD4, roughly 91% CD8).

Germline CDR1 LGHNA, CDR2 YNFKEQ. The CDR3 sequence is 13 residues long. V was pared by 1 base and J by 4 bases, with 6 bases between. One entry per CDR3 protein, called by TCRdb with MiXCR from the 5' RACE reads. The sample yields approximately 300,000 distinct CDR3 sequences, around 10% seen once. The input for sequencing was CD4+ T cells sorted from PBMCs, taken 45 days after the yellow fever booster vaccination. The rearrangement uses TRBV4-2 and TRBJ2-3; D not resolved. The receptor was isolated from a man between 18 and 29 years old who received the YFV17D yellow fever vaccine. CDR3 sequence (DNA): TGTGCCAGCAGCCAAGTTGGGCCAGATACGCAGTATTTT. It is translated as CASSQVGPDTQYF.